The 2 T cell receptor beta chains given below trace back to one sample, sequenced in a study of molecular identifiers for immune sequencing clone quantification. TCRdb re-called the PCR reads through MiXCR, storing one row per CDR3 protein. The sample carries some 320,000 distinct CDR3 sequences, roughly 23% recorded once. Sequencing was carried out using naive CD8+ T cells from blood, with Jurkat cell RNA spiked in. The subset: FACS-sorted CD8+CD4-CCR7+CD45RA+ naive T cells. These receptors all come from a human donor in good health. Some libraries in this study had Jurkat cell RNA spiked in.

This clonotype was counted at least ten times. J is TRBJ1-1 and V is TRBV7-2, with D tentatively TRBD1 (6 bases). The CDR3 runs 13 residues. Between the trimmed V and J ends, which lost 1 base and 4 bases, there was a span of 7 bases. CDR1 is SGHTA and CDR2 is FQGNSA in the germline V gene. The CDR3 DNA is TGTGCCAGCAGCTTAGAACAGGGCACTGAAGCTTTCTTT. Protein product: CASSLEQGTEAFF.

This clonotype was counted only a few times. It may be a read error: a sequence one base away is much more abundant. The J gene is TRBJ2-7, the V gene TRBV9; D unresolved. Germline CDR1 and CDR2: SGDLS and YYNGEE. CDR3 length: 12 residues. V lost 3 bases to trimming and J lost 7 bases, with 11 bases between them. The CDR3 sequence: CASSALLNEQYF. CDR3 coding DNA: TGTGCCAGCAGCGCCCTACTCAATGAGCAGTACTTC.